A selection of T cell receptor beta chains follows, all from one sample in a study of cytomegalovirus exposure and HLA in healthy donors. Measured with immunoSEQ multiplex PCR; TCRdb has only the in-frame clones, and not every one. The sample shows tens of thousands of clones, approximately 65% of them seen only once. Sequenced: PBMCs. The source of these receptors is a young woman in good health and CMV-seropositive. Each CDR3 is given with its conserved first and last residue. D genes are given only for firm matches. Where a row states a size, it is once, few, many or the class of an expanded clone; other rows omit it.

size,J,V,D,CDR3,DNA
NA,TRBJ1-6,TRBV4-1,NA,CASSPFQGDSPLHF,TGCGCCAGCAGCCCGTTCCAAGGGGATTCACCCCTCCACTTT
NA,TRBJ2-2,TRBV6-4,TRBD2,CASSDSLAGAGELFF,TGTGCCAGCAGTGACTCACTAGCGGGGGCCGGGGAGCTGTTTTTT
NA,TRBJ2-3,TRBV5-1,TRBD1,CASSPDRAITDTQYF,TGCGCCAGCAGCCCGGACAGGGCTATCACAGATACGCAGTATTTT
NA,TRBJ2-3,TRBV6-5,NA,CASSFDRRDTQYF,TGTGCCAGCAGTTTTGACAGGCGGGATACGCAGTATTTT
few,TRBJ1-5,TRBV19,TRBD1,CATTGTGEASNQPQHF,TGTGCCACTACGGGGACAGGGGAGGCTAGCAATCAGCCCCAGCATTTT
NA,TRBJ2-2,TRBV27,NA,CASSPGSLGLSGELFF,TGTGCCAGCAGCCCTGGGAGTTTGGGGTTGTCCGGGGAGCTGTTTTTT
NA,TRBJ2-1,TRBV5-1,TRBD2,CASSQGLAGGPYNEQFF,TGCGCCAGCAGCCAGGGACTAGCGGGGGGGCCCTACAATGAGCAGTTCTTC
NA,TRBJ2-7,TRBV2,NA,CASTGSPAYEQYF,TGTGCCAGTACCGGGTCTCCTGCCTACGAGCAGTACTTC
NA,TRBJ1-6,TRBV23-1,NA,CASGIYQGISSPLHF,TGCGCCAGCGGAATTTATCAGGGTATTAGTTCACCCCTCCACTTT
NA,TRBJ1-1,TRBV4-3,NA,CASSQDWTVLNTEAFF,TGCGCCAGCAGCCAGGACTGGACAGTCTTGAACACTGAAGCTTTCTTT
NA,TRBJ2-7,TRBV7-9,TRBD1,CASSRGQGEYEQYF,TGTGCCAGCAGCCGGGGACAGGGCGAATACGAGCAGTACTTC
NA,TRBJ2-2,TRBV7-8,TRBD2,CASSYTGLAAGELFF,TGTGCCAGCAGCTACACGGGACTAGCGGCCGGGGAGCTGTTTTTT
once,TRBJ2-2,TRBV15,NA,CATSRVGTGAGELFF,TGTGCCACCAGCAGAGTGGGGACTGGGGCCGGGGAGCTGTTTTTT
few,TRBJ1-5,TRBV28,NA,CASTSGQPNQPQHF,TGTGCCAGCACCTCCGGACAGCCCAATCAGCCCCAGCATTTT
NA,TRBJ2-1,TRBV13,TRBD1,CASSSLGDRVNNEQFF,TGTGCCAGCAGCTCGCTAGGGGACAGGGTTAACAATGAGCAGTTCTTC
NA,TRBJ2-7,TRBV21-1,NA,CASSIAGVSYEQYF,TGTGCCAGCAGTATAGCGGGGGTGTCCTACGAGCAGTACTTC
NA,TRBJ1-2,TRBV5-1,NA,CASSLGGQSFYGYTF,TGCGCCAGCAGCTTGGGCGGACAGTCCTTCTATGGCTACACCTTC
NA,TRBJ2-1,TRBV7-3,NA,CASSLVGMDNEQFF,TGTGCCAGCAGCTTAGTCGGTATGGACAATGAGCAGTTCTTC
NA,TRBJ1-1,TRBV6-5,NA,CASRPGSAANTEAFF,TGTGCCAGCAGGCCGGGATCCGCGGCGAACACTGAAGCTTTCTTT
NA,TRBJ2-7,TRBV12-5,NA,CASGLRLSGYEQYF,TGTGCTAGTGGTTTACGATTGTCCGGCTACGAGCAGTACTTC
NA,TRBJ1-6,TRBV6-5,NA,CASRNKRNNSPLHF,TGTGCCAGCAGAAATAAGAGGAATAATTCACCCCTCCACTTT
NA,TRBJ1-1,TRBV19,TRBD1,CASSMGQMNTEAFF,TGTGCCAGTAGTATGGGACAGATGAACACTGAAGCTTTCTTT
NA,TRBJ2-5,TRBV6-4,TRBD2,CASSPQRGTQETQYF,TGTGCCAGCAGCCCCCAGCGGGGTACCCAAGAGACCCAGTACTTC
once,TRBJ2-5,TRBV28,TRBD1,CASSPGQGRGQETQYF,TGTGCCAGCAGTCCGGGACAGGGAAGAGGGCAAGAGACCCAGTACTTC
NA,TRBJ1-1,TRBV9,NA,CASSVDRTVNTEAFF,TGTGCCAGCAGCGTAGACAGGACAGTAAACACTGAAGCTTTCTTT
once,TRBJ2-6,TRBV5-1,TRBD2,CASSSALGGTGANVLTF,TGCGCCAGCAGCTCCGCCCTCGGGGGGACTGGGGCCAACGTCCTGACTTTC
NA,TRBJ1-2,TRBV9,NA,CASSPRLEGQDSLSGYTF,TGTGCCAGCAGCCCCCGGCTCGAGGGTCAGGACTCTCTTTCTGGCTACACCTTC
NA,TRBJ1-5,TRBV30,NA,CAWVDRSYLRARNQPQHF,TGTGCCTGGGTTGACAGGAGTTACCTTAGGGCTCGAAATCAGCCCCAGCATTTT
NA,TRBJ2-5,TRBV2,NA,CASSEEGLGTETQYF,TGTGCCAGCAGTGAAGAGGGCTTAGGGACTGAGACCCAGTACTTC
NA,TRBJ1-2,TRBV28,NA,CASSNYREGGYPF,TGTGCCAGCAGTAACTACAGGGAAGGTGGCTACCCCTTC
NA,TRBJ1-6,TRBV7-3,NA,CASSLGLRGRVGSYNSPLHF,TGTGCCAGCAGCTTAGGGTTGCGGGGGCGAGTAGGCTCCTATAATTCACCCCTCCACTTT
NA,TRBJ2-7,TRBV27,TRBD2,CASSPSGYEQYF,TGTGCCAGCAGCCCTAGCGGCTACGAGCAGTACTTC
NA,TRBJ2-3,TRBV2,NA,CASKEGTGVVDTQYF,TGTGCCAGTAAGGAGGGAACCGGGGTGGTAGATACGCAGTATTTT
NA,TRBJ2-5,TRBV12-5,NA,CASGLVGPNIGGQGETQYF,TGTGCTAGTGGTTTGGTTGGCCCAAACATCGGGGGGCAAGGAGAGACCCAGTACTTC
NA,TRBJ1-1,TRBV20-1,NA,CSATGDTEAFF,TGCAGTGCTACAGGGGATACTGAAGCTTTCTTT
few,TRBJ1-2,TRBV12-2,NA,CASRLAPGQGADYGYTF,TGTGCAAGTCGCTTAGCACCGGGACAGGGGGCGGACTATGGCTACACCTTC
few,TRBJ1-1,TRBV19,TRBD1,CASRPTGGVTEAFF,TGTGCCAGTAGGCCGACAGGGGGTGTCACTGAAGCTTTCTTT
NA,TRBJ2-7,TRBV23-1,NA,CASSHPWVGEAYEQYF,TGCGCCAGCAGTCACCCCTGGGTCGGGGAAGCCTACGAGCAGTACTTC
NA,TRBJ2-7,TRBV11-2,NA,CASSLREPDEQYF,TGTGCCAGCAGCTTAAGGGAGCCGGACGAGCAGTACTTC
NA,TRBJ2-1,TRBV9,NA,CASSSRGGAYNEQFF,TGTGCCAGCAGCAGCAGAGGAGGGGCCTACAATGAGCAGTTCTTC
NA,TRBJ2-2,TRBV5-5,NA,CASSLYRAGTGELFF,TGTGCCAGCAGCTTGTATCGCGCGGGCACCGGGGAGCTGTTTTTT
NA,TRBJ1-1,TRBV7-2,TRBD1,CASSTQTGGRTEAFF,TGTGCCAGCAGCACTCAGACAGGGGGGCGGACTGAAGCTTTCTTT
once,TRBJ2-7,TRBV10-3,TRBD2,CAISEGTSGVYEQYF,TGTGCCATCAGTGAGGGGACTAGCGGGGTCTACGAGCAGTACTTC
NA,TRBJ2-1,TRBV6-5,TRBD2,CASTTVAGGYNEQFF,TGTGCCAGCACGACCGTAGCGGGGGGGTACAATGAGCAGTTCTTC